One sample yielded the 27 T cell receptor beta chains listed below, sequenced in a study of T-cell reconstitution after alpha-beta-depleted transplantation in children. For TCRbeta, the library was prepared with unique molecular identifiers. TCRdb reanalysed the PCR reads using MiXCR and keeps one entry per CDR3 protein. The sample records about 7,700 distinct CDR3 sequences, 12% being singletons. The source material was PBMCs, mostly from graft donor cells, sampled 60 days after TCRalphabeta/CD19-depleted stem cell transplant. These receptors were obtained from a patient between 2 and 9 years old who had a stem cell transplant for inherited bone marrow failure, so the T cells may come from the graft donor.

This clonotype was counted a few times. The germline gene is not matched at one end of the junction; a read error may be the cause. CDR3 coding DNA: TGTGCCATCAGCCTCGGGGCCCTCTATGGCTACACCTTC. It specifies CAISLGALYGYTF. The chain uses TRBV13 and TRBJ1-2; D perhaps matches TRBD1 (5 bases). This CDR3 is 13 amino acids long. Germline V lookup: CDR1 PRHDT, CDR2 FYEKMQ (reference sequence).

Ten or more counts support this clonotype. The chain carries TRBV5-6 and TRBJ1-2; D call uncertain. Germline V gene data show CDR1 as SGHDT and CDR2 as YYEEEE. Between the trimmed V and J ends, which lost 0 bases and 8 bases, there was a span of 5 bases. The CDR3 length is 11 residues. The CDR3 DNA is TGTGCCAGCAGCTTGGGGTACGGCTACACCTTC. It codes for CASSLGYGYTF.

This clonotype ranks as medium-sized (0.01 to 0.1%). J is TRBJ2-7 and V is TRBV7-9, with TRBD1 as a possible D gene (6 bases). With 2 bases removed from V and 3 bases from J, the gap between germline ends came to 14 bases. The germline V gene has CDR1 SEHNR and CDR2 FQNEAQ (reference sequence). The CDR3 runs 15 residues. The CDR3 spells CASSLPPGHIYEQYF. CDR3 nucleotides: TGTGCCAGCAGCTTACCTCCGGGACATATCTACGAGCAGTACTTC. Using reference TRBV7-9 and TRBJ2-7 for the parts outside the CDR3, the full variable domain is DTGVSQNPRHKITKRGQNVTFRCDPISEHNRLYWYRQTLGQGPEFLTYFQNEAQLEKSRLLSDRFSAERPKGSFSTLEIQRTEQGDSAMYLCASSLPPGHIYEQYFGPGTRLTVT.

This clonotype was found many times. The genes are TRBV7-2 and TRBJ1-1; TRBD1 might be the D (6 bases). V was trimmed by 1 base and J by 1 base, leaving 10 bases between them. From germline, CDR1 is SGHTA and CDR2 FQGNSA. The CDR3 runs to 15 residues. The CDR3 nucleotides are TGTGCCAGCAGCTTAGTTGCCAGGGGGAACACTGAAGCTTTCTTT. This translates into CASSLVARGNTEAFF.

This clonotype was observed at least ten times. The chain couples TRBV7-9 to TRBJ1-2; D not certain. CDR1 and CDR2 (germline): SEHNR, FQNEAQ (reference sequence). Between the trimmed V and J ends, which lost 0 bases and 6 bases, there was a span of 17 bases. The CDR3 extends over 16 amino acids. CDR3 residues: CASSLAFRIREDGYTF. The CDR3 nucleotides are TGTGCCAGCAGCTTAGCGTTTCGTATTAGAGAGGATGGCTACACCTTC. Variable domain in full (rest from reference TRBV7-9 and TRBJ1-2): DTGVSQNPRHKITKRGQNVTFRCDPISEHNRLYWYRQTLGQGPEFLTYFQNEAQLEKSRLLSDRFSAERPKGSFSTLEIQRTEQGDSAMYLCASSLAFRIREDGYTFGSGTRLTVV.

This clonotype was seen only a few times. This chain links TRBV5-4 with TRBJ2-7; TRBD1 or TRBD2 may be the D gene (5 bases each). There are 14 residues in the CDR3. In germline, CDR1 is SGHNT, CDR2 YYREEE (reference sequence). V lost 4 bases and J 7 bases, leaving 18 bases between the germline ends. CDR3 amino acids: CASSPGTDLGEQYF. In DNA form, the CDR3 reads TGTGCCAGCAGCCCAGGGACGGATCTCGGGGAGCAGTACTTC.

The chain is built from TRBV5-6 and TRBJ2-4; the D is unclear. The V end lost 5 bases, the J end lost 3 bases, and 12 bases lay between the germline ends. The germline V gene has CDR1 SGHDT and CDR2 YYEEEE. There are 14 residues in the CDR3. Here the CDR3 DNA reads TGTGCCAGCAGGAATTGGAGAGGCAAAAACATTCAGTACTTC. Translation: CASRNWRGKNIQYF.

A single count supports this clonotype. V is TRBV14 and J is TRBJ2-3; perhaps TRBD2 as D (6 bases). The V and J ends lost 8 bases and 6 bases respectively, with 21 bases between them. CDR3 size: 15 residues. Germline V CDR1 and CDR2: SGHDN, FVKESK. The CDR3: CASGPGTRAADTQYF. The CDR3 coding sequence is TGTGCCAGCGGCCCTGGGACTCGGGCAGCGGATACGCAGTATTTT.

In its sample, this clonotype is medium-sized (0.01 to 0.1%). CDR3 loop: CASRPARVEQPQHF. The CDR3 DNA follows: TGTGCCAGCAGACCCGCTCGGGTCGAACAGCCCCAGCATTTT. The V gene is TRBV2, the J gene TRBJ1-5; no definite D call. From germline, CDR1 is SNHLY and CDR2 FYNNEI. The CDR3 loop spans 14 amino acids. Trimming left V 6 bases short and J 7 bases short, with 16 bases between.

The chain is built from TRBV30 and TRBJ2-7, with 12 bases lining up with TRBD2. The CDR3 has 14 residues. Germline lookup yields CDR1 GTSNPN and CDR2 SVGIG (reference sequence). V lost 6 bases, J lost 4 bases, and 7 bases stayed unmatched. CDR3 coding DNA: TGTGCCTGTCACCCTAGCGGGAGGGTGTACGAGCAGTACTTC. Translated, it gives CACHPSGRVYEQYF.

This clonotype was counted ten times or more. The V call is TRBV20-1, the J call TRBJ1-1; weak D call: TRBD1 (5 bases). Germline values: CDR1 DFQATT, CDR2 SNEGSKA (reference sequence). The length of the CDR3 is 13 residues. The V and J ends lost 7 bases and 4 bases respectively, with 16 bases between them. CDR3 sequence (DNA): TGCAGTGTAACGGGGCCTAGGGGCACTGAAGCTTTCTTT. Amino acids: CSVTGPRGTEAFF.

This clonotype has a count of ten or more. This rearrangement joins TRBV20-1 to TRBJ2-3, with TRBD2 matching 12 bases. Losses at the gene ends were 1 base for V and 4 bases for J; bases not matched to a gene: 12. The CDR3 extends over 18 amino acids. Germline-derived CDR1 and CDR2 are DFQATT and SNEGSKA (reference sequence). This CDR3 is CSARVLWLAGGIPDTQYF. The CDR3 region has the DNA TGCAGTGCTAGAGTGTTGTGGCTAGCGGGAGGGATCCCAGATACGCAGTATTTT.

The sample holds many counts of this clonotype. The chain couples TRBV7-2 to TRBJ1-2; the D gene is possibly TRBD1 (6 bases). Trimming took off 2 bases at V and 4 bases at J, with 11 bases between the two ends. This CDR3 comprises 14 residues. CDR1 and CDR2 (germline): SGHTA, FQGNSA. CDR3 DNA sequence: TGTGCCAGCAGCTTAAGCAGGGGTCCCTATGGCTACACCTTC. Residues: CASSLSRGPYGYTF. The whole variable domain, filled in from reference TRBV7-2 and TRBJ1-2, reads GAGVSQSPSNKVTEKGKDVELRCDPISGHTALYWYRQSLGQGLEFLIYFQGNSAPDKSGLPSDRFSAERTGGSVSTLTIQRTQQEDSAVYLCASSLSRGPYGYTFGSGTRLTVV.

This clonotype was counted many times. This chain connects TRBV12-3 or TRBV12-4 to TRBJ2-7, with 11 positions matching TRBD2. This CDR3 spans 15 amino acids. V was pared by 0 bases and J by 3 bases, with 1 base of the junction left unmatched. The CDR3 region is CASSLAGTSGYEQYF. In nucleotides, the CDR3 is TGTGCCAGCAGTTTAGCGGGGACTAGCGGCTACGAGCAGTACTTC.

This clonotype was seen at least ten times. The DNA of the CDR3 is TGTGCCAGCAGCTTGGACGAACCGGGATTTATCTCGAGCTCCTACGAGCAGTACTTC. Its translation: CASSLDEPGFISSSYEQYF. The rearrangement links TRBV7-2 to TRBJ2-7, with D possibly TRBD2 on 5 matching bases. Per germline, CDR1 SGHTA and CDR2 FQGNSA. V was shortened by 3 bases and J by 0 bases, with 24 bases between the two germline ends. The CDR3 totals 19 residues.

This clonotype has ten or more counts. This chain links TRBV4-3 with TRBJ2-5, with 9 bases lining up with TRBD2. This CDR3 is built from 17 residues. Germline loops: CDR1 LGHNA, CDR2 YSLEER. V was clipped by 1 base and J by 1 base; unmatched bases: 7. The CDR3 DNA is TGCGCCAGCAGCCAAGTATACGCGGGGGGGGTCCAAGAGACCCAGTACTTC. Its protein is CASSQVYAGGVQETQYF.

This clonotype was detected ten times or more. V usage is TRBV5-1 and J usage is TRBJ2-7, with D possibly TRBD1 on 6 matching bases. CDR3 length equals 14 residues. Trimming removed 4 bases from V and 2 bases from J, with 13 bases in between. Germline V gene sequence: CDR1 SGHRS, CDR2 YFSETQ. In nucleotides, the CDR3 is TGCGCCAGCAGCCTCGGGACACAAACCTACGAGCAGTACTTC. Protein sequence: CASSLGTQTYEQYF.

In its sample, this clonotype was seen many times. This rearrangement joins TRBV19 to TRBJ2-5; D remains unclear. The CDR3 totals 15 residues. The V gene lost 2 bases and the J gene lost 0 bases, with 10 bases spanning the gap. Germline V CDR1 and CDR2: LNHDA, SQIVND (reference sequence). The CDR3 nucleotides read TGTGCCAGTAGTATACTCCGGTGGTACCAAGAGACCCAGTACTTC. Protein product: CASSILRWYQETQYF.

There are many counts of this clonotype. This chain joins TRBV20-1 and TRBJ2-7, with TRBD2 identical over 7 bases. This CDR3 is 16 amino acids long. Germline CDR1 DFQATT, CDR2 SNEGSKA (reference sequence). Trimming removed 1 base from V and 1 base from J; junction bases left unmatched: 10. The CDR3, as DNA: TGCAGTGCTAGAGCTGGAGCGGGGCGCGAATCCTACGAGCAGTACTTC. Protein product: CSARAGAGRESYEQYF.

This clonotype was seen repeatedly, ten times or more. The chain is built from TRBV6-2 or TRBV6-3 and TRBJ2-7; 9 positions agree with TRBD1. V shed 5 bases and J 4 bases; nucleotides not matched to a gene: 6. The CDR3 covers 14 residues. The germline V gene encodes CDR1 MNHEY and CDR2 SVGEGT. The CDR3, as DNA: TGTGCCAGCAGTACCCTGGACAGGGGTTACGAGCAGTACTTC. Protein sequence: CASSTLDRGYEQYF.

The chain has TRBV12-3 or TRBV12-4 and TRBJ2-1, with D possibly being TRBD2 (6 bases). Trimming removed 3 bases from V and 0 bases from J, with 6 bases in between. This CDR3 contains 14 residues. CDR3 loop: CASSFGSSYNEQFF. In DNA, the CDR3 is TGTGCCAGCAGTTTCGGGAGCTCCTACAATGAGCAGTTCTTC.

This clonotype was observed many times. This rearrangement joins TRBV3-1 to TRBJ2-7; the match to TRBD2 covers 12 bases. The V gene's germline CDR1 is LGHDT and CDR2 YNNKEL (reference sequence). The CDR3 runs 16 residues. Germline trimming cut 2 bases from V and 2 bases from J; bases unmatched to any gene: 4. The CDR3 DNA reads TGTGCCAGCAGCCAATGGTCTAGCGGGGGGGCCTACGAGCAGTACTTC. It codes for CASSQWSSGGAYEQYF.

This clonotype was detected many times. This chain joins TRBV4-2 and TRBJ2-7; no reliable D call. The V gene's germline CDR1 is LGHNA and CDR2 YNFKEQ. V was trimmed by 0 bases and J by 4 bases, leaving 13 bases between them. The CDR3 sequence is 15 residues long. CDR3 region: CASSQDRRAHYEQYF. Written as DNA, the CDR3 is TGTGCCAGCAGCCAAGATAGGAGAGCCCATTACGAGCAGTACTTC.

This clonotype has ten or more counts. V gene TRBV12-3 or TRBV12-4 combines with J gene TRBJ1-5; no reliable D call. V lost 3 bases and J lost 6, with 9 bases in between. The length of the CDR3 is 13 residues. CDR3 nucleotides: TGTGCCAGCAGTTTGGGAGACGCTCAGCCCCAGCATTTT. Its translation: CASSLGDAQPQHF.

The V call is TRBV12-3 or TRBV12-4, the J call TRBJ2-5; 7 nucleotides agree with TRBD2. This CDR3 is 13 amino acids long. V was clipped by 6 bases and J by 10 bases; unmatched bases: 11. The CDR3 reads CASSRTGGNDQYF. As DNA, the CDR3 is TGTGCCAGCAGCCGGACCGGGGGGAACGACCAGTACTTC.

The chain recombines TRBV1 with TRBJ2-2; the listed D gene, TRBD2, was not tested against the DNA. TRBV1 is assigned pseudogene status. The length of the CDR3 is 17 residues. In DNA, the CDR3 is TGTACCAGCAGTCACCTGGGACTAGCGGGAGTTACCGGGGAGCTGTTTTTT. Its protein product is CTSSHLGLAGVTGELFF.

This clonotype rates as medium-sized. The CDR3 here is CASSERVSSYNEQFF. DNA of the CDR3: TGTGCCAGTAGCGAGCGAGTGTCCTCCTACAATGAGCAGTTCTTC. The chain joins TRBV19 to TRBJ2-1; no definite D call. This CDR3 contains 15 residues. The germline V gene encodes CDR1 LNHDA and CDR2 SQIVND (reference sequence). Trimming removed 6 bases from V and 0 bases from J, with 12 bases in between.